This T cell receptor beta chain was captured in a study of blood T cell repertoires in COVID-19. Turning to the study itself: PBMCs, B-cell-depleted T cells, or T cells provided the cDNA or gDNA that made up the material.

V lost 3 bases and J lost 0; bases outside the gene matches: 6. From germline, CDR1 is MRHNA and CDR2 SNTAGT. The CDR3 sequence is 18 residues long. The table came from immunoSEQ multiplex PCR; TCRdb's copy has only in-frame clones and leaves some out. The sample carries about 200,000 clones, 70% to 90% recorded once. This TCR derives from an elderly woman with acute or convalescent COVID-19. Material for sequencing was peripheral blood. This rearrangement joins TRBV6-4 to TRBJ2-3; TRBD2 matches 13 bases. The CDR3 nucleotides are TGTGCCAGCAGTGAGACGGGACTAGCGGGGACTAGCACAGATACGCAGTATTTT. As protein: CASSETGLAGTSTDTQYF.